The T cell receptor beta chain under discussion was sequenced for a study of pediatric ulcerative colitis. At the level of the study: Ulcerative colitis patients had pancolitis or left-sided colitis, with confirming histology. The study, taken as a whole, reports: Compared with controls, ulcerative colitis showed greater blood-rectum clone sharing. Rectal pinch biopsies may include blood-derived T cells. A couple of rectal CDR3 clonotypes occurred in all ulcerative colitis patients.

The CDR3 sequence is 16 residues long. After removal of 4 bases from V and 7 bases from J, the junction contained 10 bases not matched to a gene. Germline V lookup: CDR1 MGHRA, CDR2 YSYEKL. On this clone itself: The target antigen is unknown.

Clones were sequenced by immunoSEQ multiplex PCR, and TCRdb holds only the in-frame ones, with some missing. The data contain 20,000 to 25,000 clones, 71% of them singletons. Rectal tissue came from one to two pinch biopsies taken at colonoscopy. The material sequenced was gut tissue. This TCR was sampled from a boy aged 5-17 years with severe ulcerative colitis. The chain is built from TRBV4-1 and TRBJ2-1; 10 bases are a match to TRBD1. CDR3 in DNA: TGCGCCAGCAGCCGCAGACAGGGGGCTGCAGGGAATGAGCAGTTCTTC. Translating it yields CASSRRQGAAGNEQFF.